The 25 T cell receptor beta chains below come from one sample, sequenced in a study of beta chain features in type 1 diabetes. Of the isolated RNA, all was reverse transcribed, and so the sequenced material was expressed TCRB transcripts. Sequencing used immunoSEQ multiplex PCR; TCRdb keeps in-frame clones, though not all of them. The table has under 900,000 clones, roughly 15% seen once; the top ten hold 0.023%. The material sequenced was naive CD4+ T cells from blood. The receptor set was obtained from a woman aged 18-29 years in good health.

The J gene is TRBJ2-5, the V gene TRBV18; TRBD2 agrees at 8 bases. Germline V CDR1 and CDR2: KGHSH, LQKENI. CDR3 length: 18 amino acids. V shed 1 base, J shed 4 bases, and the junction held 14 bases outside the gene matches. CDR3 sequence (DNA): TGTGCCAGCTCACCACGTGTTCTCAGCGGGAGATGGGCAGAGACCCAGTACTTC. The encoded protein is CASSPRVLSGRWAETQYF.

This clone was detected a few times. The chain combines TRBV7-2 with TRBJ2-7; 11 bases line up with TRBD2. Losses at the gene ends were 5 bases for V and 2 bases for J; bases not matched to a gene: 5. From germline, CDR1 is SGHTA and CDR2 FQGNSA. CDR3 length: 15 residues. The CDR3 bases are TGTGCCAGCAGCAATGTAGCGGGAGGGCCCTACGAGCAGTACTTC. Translated: CASSNVAGGPYEQYF.

The chain employs TRBV28 and TRBJ2-3; D call uncertain. The germline V and J ends were trimmed by 7 bases and 1 base, with 12 bases remaining between them. Germline-derived CDR1 and CDR2 are MDHEN and SYDVKM. The CDR3 consists of 14 residues. CDR3 DNA sequence: TGTGCCAGCACCCTCAACCCCGGCACAGATACGCAGTATTTT. It yields the protein CASTLNPGTDTQYF.

V is TRBV9 and J is TRBJ2-5; D is possibly TRBD1 (5 bases). The germline CDR1 and CDR2 sequences are SGDLS and YYNGEE. The CDR3 runs to 16 residues. V was cut by 0 bases and J by 5 bases, with 17 bases left in between. CDR3 nucleotide sequence: TGTGCCAGCAGCGTAGGTATAGGGGAAGGATGGGAGACCCAGTACTTC. Its protein is CASSVGIGEGWETQYF. The whole variable domain, remainder taken from reference TRBV9 and TRBJ2-5, is DSGVTQTPKHLITATGQRVTLRCSPRSGDLSVYWYQQSLDQGLQFLIQYYNGEERAKGNILERFSAQQFPDLHSELNLSSLELGDSALYFCASSVGIGEGWETQYFGPGTRLLVL.

This clone appeared a few times. This chain connects TRBV4-1 to TRBJ1-1, with D unclear. The V end was cut by 3 bases, the J end by 2 bases, with 10 bases between. This CDR3 is 14 amino acids long. Germline V gene lookup returns CDR1 MGHRA and CDR2 YSYEKL. In DNA, the CDR3 is TGCGCCAGCAGCCACGCAACGGTAAACACTGAAGCTTTCTTT. Translating gives CASSHATVNTEAFF.

This clone was counted only a few times. The J gene is TRBJ1-5, the V gene TRBV7-2; 7 nucleotides match TRBD1. This CDR3 region has 15 residues. CDR1 SGHTA and CDR2 FQGNSA come from the germline V gene. The trim removed 2 bases at V and 5 bases at J, leaving 6 bases unmatched. CDR3 amino acids: CASSLSATGDQPQHF. CDR3 coding DNA: TGTGCCAGCAGCTTATCAGCAACAGGGGATCAGCCCCAGCATTTT.

The genes are TRBV5-1 and TRBJ2-1; TRBD2 matches at 7 bases. Germline CDR1 reads SGHRS; CDR2 reads YFSETQ. V lost 4 bases to trimming and J lost 2 bases; unmatched junction nucleotides: 6. CDR3 length: 15 amino acids. This chain's CDR3 is CASSLSSGTYNEQFF. In nucleotides, the CDR3 is TGCGCCAGCAGCCTATCTAGCGGTACCTACAATGAGCAGTTCTTC.

In its sample, this clone was seen a few times. The chain links TRBV5-4 to TRBJ2-3; TRBD2 aligns across 10 bases. The CDR3 has 16 residues. V was clipped by 1 base and J by 5 bases; unmatched bases: 7. The germline V gene encodes CDR1 SGHNT and CDR2 YYREEE (reference sequence). The DNA for the CDR3 is TGTGCCAGCAGCTTGAGCCTAGCGGGAGCCCGAGATACGCAGTATTTT. Translation: CASSLSLAGARDTQYF.

The chain is built from TRBV6-5 and TRBJ1-3; D unresolved. The CDR3 contains 15 residues. V lost 2 bases and J lost 0, with 8 bases in between. CDR1 and CDR2 (germline): MNHEY, SVGAGI. In DNA form, the CDR3 reads TGTGCCAGCAGTTACCTCGGTTACTCTGGAAACACCATATATTTT. It codes for CASSYLGYSGNTIYF.

V is TRBV29-1 and J is TRBJ1-4; the D is unclear. V lost 4 bases and J 4 bases, leaving 10 bases between the germline ends. CDR1 SQVTM and CDR2 ANQGSEA come from the germline V gene. This CDR3 is built from 13 residues. DNA of the CDR3: TGCAGCGTTGTCCTGCGGGGTAATGAAAAACTGTTTTTT. Protein: CSVVLRGNEKLFF.

This clone was counted only a few times. The rearrangement joins TRBV7-9 to TRBJ1-4; weak D call: TRBD1 (5 bases). With 5 bases removed from V and 2 bases from J, the gap between germline ends came to 12 bases. The CDR3 is 15 residues long. Germline V gene data show CDR1 as SEHNR and CDR2 as FQNEAQ (reference sequence). Written as DNA, the CDR3 is TGTGCCAGCAGCCGGGGGAGTACCACTAATGAAAAACTGTTTTTT. Its translation: CASSRGSTTNEKLFF. The variable domain in full, completed from reference TRBV7-9 and TRBJ1-4, reads DTGVSQNPRHKITKRGQNVTFRCDPISEHNRLYWYRQTLGQGPEFLTYFQNEAQLEKSRLLSDRFSAERPKGSFSTLEIQRTEQGDSAMYLCASSRGSTTNEKLFFGSGTQLSVL.

This clone was seen a few times. The chain couples TRBV4-3 to TRBJ2-7, with TRBD2 matching 10 bases. V gave up 0 bases and J gave up 4 bases; unmatched junction bases: 12. Germline CDR1 LGHNA, CDR2 YSLEER. This CDR3 is built from 18 residues. CDR3 in DNA: TGCGCCAGCAGCCAAGAGATAGGTACTAGCGGGATTCTTTACGAGCAGTACTTC. It yields the protein CASSQEIGTSGILYEQYF.

The chain employs TRBV7-2 and TRBJ2-1; tentatively, D is TRBD2 (7 bases). CDR3 length: 17 amino acids. Looked up from germline, CDR1 is SGHTA and CDR2 is FQGNSA. Trimming removed 7 bases at V and 3 bases at J, with 22 bases between. The CDR3, as DNA: TGTGCCAGCACCCCCTCAAGGGGGGGGAGGGACTACAATGAGCAGTTCTTC. Protein: CASTPSRGGRDYNEQFF.

The J gene is TRBJ2-1, the V gene TRBV5-4, with TRBD2 matching over 11 bases. CDR1 is SGHNT and CDR2 is YYREEE in the germline V gene (reference sequence). J was trimmed by 6 bases and V by 2 bases; bases with no gene match: 13. This CDR3 is built from 18 residues. DNA of the CDR3: TGTGCCAGCAGCTTCGGGACTAGCGGCCTCCTGGGGCCCAATGAGCAGTTCTTC. Translating gives CASSFGTSGLLGPNEQFF.

The rearrangement joins TRBV5-4 to TRBJ1-1, with D maybe TRBD1 (5 bases). There are 15 residues in the CDR3. The germline V gene has CDR1 SGHNT and CDR2 YYREEE (reference sequence). With 5 bases removed from V and 4 bases from J, the gap between germline ends came to 18 bases. The CDR3 loop is CASRPETDRGTEAFF. The CDR3 DNA is TGTGCCAGCAGACCCGAGACAGACAGAGGCACTGAAGCTTTCTTT.

The rearrangement links TRBV27 to TRBJ1-2; D is possibly TRBD1 (6 bases). This CDR3 has 16 amino acids. Germline CDR1 and CDR2: MNHEY and SMNVEV (reference sequence). V lost 8 bases and J 1 base, leaving 20 bases between the germline ends. The CDR3: CASRLRGVGYNYGYTF. As DNA, the CDR3 is TGTGCCAGCCGACTCAGGGGAGTGGGGTATAACTATGGCTACACCTTC.

V is TRBV5-1 and J is TRBJ2-1; D is tentatively TRBD1 or TRBD2 (5 bases each). With 4 bases removed from V and 4 bases from J, the gap between germline ends came to 27 bases. CDR3 size: 19 residues. CDR1 SGHRS and CDR2 YFSETQ come from the germline V gene. The CDR3 spells CASSPVGRGGPTYYNEQFF. The CDR3 coding sequence is TGCGCCAGCAGCCCGGTGGGACGAGGTGGTCCGACCTATTACAATGAGCAGTTCTTC.

The chain uses TRBV7-3 and TRBJ2-7; 7 nucleotides match TRBD1. CDR3 length: 15 residues. V trimming: 2 bases; J trimming: 5 bases; junction bases outside the gene matches: 9. In germline, CDR1 is SGHTA, CDR2 FQGTGA. CDR3 in amino acids: CASSLDGTENHEQYF. CDR3 bases: TGTGCCAGCAGCTTAGACGGGACAGAGAACCACGAGCAGTACTTC.

The chain links TRBV7-2 to TRBJ2-1; a weak D match, TRBD1 (5 bases). Trimming removed 3 bases from V and 0 bases from J, with 12 bases in between. CDR3 length: 16 amino acids. Per germline, CDR1 SGHTA and CDR2 FQGNSA. The CDR3 spells CASSLGRSGSYNEQFF. Here the CDR3 DNA reads TGTGCCAGCAGCTTGGGGCGGTCGGGCTCCTACAATGAGCAGTTCTTC. Complete variable domain (other parts from reference TRBV7-2 and TRBJ2-1): GAGVSQSPSNKVTEKGKDVELRCDPISGHTALYWYRQSLGQGLEFLIYFQGNSAPDKSGLPSDRFSAERTGGSVSTLTIQRTQQEDSAVYLCASSLGRSGSYNEQFFGPGTRLTVL.

Only a few counts were recorded for this clone. The CDR3 reads CASSHSLLAGKGNEQFF. The CDR3 bases are TGTGCCAGCAGCCATAGCTTACTAGCGGGAAAGGGCAATGAGCAGTTCTTC. The J gene is TRBJ2-1, the V gene TRBV5-4; 10 bases are shared with TRBD2. Germline loops: CDR1 SGHNT, CDR2 YYREEE (reference sequence). J lost 6 bases, V lost 4 bases, and 13 bases had no gene match. The length of the CDR3 is 17 residues. Filled out from reference TRBV5-4 and TRBJ2-1, the complete variable domain reads ETGVTQSPTHLIKTRGQQVTLRCSSQSGHNTVSWYQQALGQGPQFIFQYYREEENGRGNFPPRFSGLQFPNYSSELNVNALELDDSALYLCASSHSLLAGKGNEQFFGPGTRLTVL.

This clone has just a few counts. Here the CDR3 reads CASSLAGTAQHF. The CDR3 bases are TGTGCCAGCAGCTTAGCAGGGACGGCCCAGCATTTT. The rearrangement joins TRBV7-2 to TRBJ1-5; D may be TRBD1 (5 bases). The CDR3 runs 12 residues. The V end was cut by 0 bases, the J end by 11 bases, with 8 bases between. Per germline, CDR1 SGHTA and CDR2 FQGNSA.

CDR3 protein: CASSPGGQGQETQYF. CDR3 DNA: TGTGCCAGCAGCCCCGGTGGACAGGGCCAAGAGACCCAGTACTTC. The gene calls are TRBV21-1 and TRBJ2-5; the D call TRBD1 from the table was never checked on the DNA. TRBV21-1 is designated a pseudogene. This CDR3 comprises 15 residues.

This clone was seen a handful of times. This chain connects TRBV28 to TRBJ2-7, with D possibly called TRBD1 or TRBD2 (5 bases each). The CDR3 runs 17 residues. Per germline, CDR1 MDHEN and CDR2 SYDVKM. V was shortened by 4 bases and J by 1 base, with 20 bases between the two germline ends. CDR3 DNA: TGTGCCAGCAGTTCTAGAGAGGGGTTCCTTAGGTCCTACGAGCAGTACTTC. Residues: CASSSREGFLRSYEQYF.

Worth noting for this clone: Other nucleotide sequences in the sample specify the same CDR3. The chain links TRBV18 to TRBJ1-1, with D possibly being TRBD1 (5 bases). CDR1 and CDR2 (germline): KGHSH, LQKENI. There are 13 residues in the CDR3. The ends were cut back, 4 bases at V and 2 bases at J, with 8 bases in the middle. The CDR3 loop reads CASSRDRNTEAFF. The CDR3 DNA reads TGTGCCAGCTCACGTGACAGAAACACTGAAGCTTTCTTT.

The CDR3 here is CSAIRSSYNEQFF. DNA for the CDR3: TGCAGCGCAATTAGAAGCTCCTACAATGAGCAGTTCTTC. V is TRBV29-1 and J is TRBJ2-1; D remains unclear. CDR3 length: 13 amino acids. CDR1 SQVTM and CDR2 ANQGSEA come from the germline V gene. The V and J ends lost 7 bases and 0 bases respectively, with 10 bases between them.